The next 29 T cell receptor beta chains were all read from a single sample in a study of T cells in Graves' hyperthyroidism and ophthalmopathy. Amplification yielded TCR beta CDR3 regions, with RNA transcripts as the source. The HTBI primer set drove a first-round RT-PCR of the TCR CDR3. TCRdb itself ran the multiplex PCR reads through MiXCR, one entry per CDR3 protein. The data hold 600,000 or so distinct CDR3 sequences, with 13% to 15% observed a single time. The sequencing sample was made of blood. The receptors shown here come from a woman aged 50 to 65 with Graves' ophthalmopathy.

In DNA form, the CDR3 reads TGCAGCGTTTCCTCGAACAATGAGCAGTTCTTC. Amino acid sequence: CSVSSNNEQFF. The V call is TRBV29-1, the J call TRBJ2-1; D is uncertain. The CDR3 is 11 residues long. Trimming pared 5 bases from V and 5 bases from J, leaving 7 bases between. From germline, CDR1 is SQVTM and CDR2 ANQGSEA.

V usage is TRBV9 and J usage is TRBJ1-5, with 7 positions matching TRBD1. The CDR3 loop spans 15 amino acids. Germline V gives CDR1 SGDLS, CDR2 YYNGEE. Unmatched junction bases numbered 2, after V lost 0 bases and J lost 2 bases. This chain's CDR3 is CASSVGDRGNQPQHF. CDR3 in DNA: TGTGCCAGCAGCGTAGGAGACAGGGGCAATCAGCCCCAGCATTTT. Complete variable domain (other parts from reference TRBV9 and TRBJ1-5): DSGVTQTPKHLITATGQRVTLRCSPRSGDLSVYWYQQSLDQGLQFLIQYYNGEERAKGNILERFSAQQFPDLHSELNLSSLELGDSALYFCASSVGDRGNQPQHFGDGTRLSIL.

This clonotype appeared a few times. The chain employs TRBV27 and TRBJ1-3; unclear D gene. The CDR3 loop spans 15 amino acids. The germline V gene encodes CDR1 MNHEY and CDR2 SMNVEV (reference sequence). Trimming shortened V by 5 bases and J by 0 bases, and 11 bases separated the two germline ends. The CDR3 is CASSRGGDSGNTIYF. The DNA of the CDR3 is TGTGCCAGCAGTCGGGGTGGCGACTCTGGAAACACCATATATTTT.

This clonotype was counted ten times or more. This chain uses TRBV12-3 or TRBV12-4 with TRBJ1-1; 7 bases are a match to TRBD1. The CDR3 contains 13 residues. Unmatched junction bases numbered 2, after V lost 3 bases and J lost 4 bases. This chain's CDR3 is CASSFAGGTEAFF. CDR3 DNA: TGTGCCAGCAGTTTTGCAGGGGGCACTGAAGCTTTCTTT.

The rearrangement joins TRBV2 to TRBJ2-3; TRBD1 matches 12 bases. The CDR3 consists of 16 residues. Unmatched junction bases numbered 6, after V lost 5 bases and J lost 3 bases. From germline, CDR1 is SNHLY and CDR2 FYNNEI. CDR3 nucleotide sequence: TGTGCCAGCAGTCCCGGGACAGGGGGCGCAACAGATACGCAGTATTTT. It specifies CASSPGTGGATDTQYF.

This clonotype was detected many times. The gene calls are TRBV20-1 and TRBJ1-1; 8 bases align to TRBD1. This CDR3 is 13 amino acids long. Germline trimming cut 4 bases from V and 1 base from J; bases unmatched to any gene: 2. CDR1 is DFQATT, CDR2 SNEGSKA, per germline (reference sequence). The CDR3 region has the DNA TGCAGTGCTAACAGGGGGGGGAACACTGAAGCTTTCTTT. As protein: CSANRGGNTEAFF.

This clonotype showed up just a few times. The V and J genes are TRBV25-1 and TRBJ2-7, with D hard to call. The CDR3 runs 12 residues. The V gene lost 2 bases and the J gene lost 2 bases, with 4 bases spanning the gap. CDR1 is MGHDK, CDR2 SYGVNS, per germline. CDR3 protein: CASSESPYEQYF. Written as DNA, the CDR3 is TGTGCCAGCAGTGAAAGCCCCTACGAGCAGTACTTC.

The genes are TRBV29-1 and TRBJ2-2; D possibly corresponds to TRBD2 (8 bases). The CDR3 extends over 14 amino acids. With 7 bases removed from V and 3 bases from J, the gap between germline ends came to 15 bases. Per the germline V gene, CDR1 is SQVTM and CDR2 is ANQGSEA. In DNA, the CDR3 is TGCAGCGCCGGGAGGGACAGCTACACCGGGGAGCTGTTTTTT. Its translation is CSAGRDSYTGELFF.

This clonotype appeared many times. The chain couples TRBV3-1 to TRBJ2-1; D gene uncertain. V was cut by 1 base and J by 10 bases, with 11 bases left in between. Germline loops: CDR1 LGHDT, CDR2 YNNKEL (reference sequence). The CDR3 is 13 residues long. The CDR3 nucleotides are TGTGCCAGCAGCCAAGTCCCGGAATGGGAGCAGTTCTTC. As protein: CASSQVPEWEQFF.

This clonotype was recorded many times. The chain is built from TRBV20-1 and TRBJ2-1; possibly TRBD2 for D (6 bases). CDR1 is DFQATT, CDR2 SNEGSKA, per germline (reference sequence). V was clipped by 6 bases and J by 4 bases, with 19 bases between them. The CDR3 sequence is 15 residues long. The CDR3 DNA sequence: TGCAGTGCAAAGAGTTGGGCGACTAGTTACAATGAGCAGTTCTTC. Protein sequence: CSAKSWATSYNEQFF.

The CDR3 region is CASSPNRGGFSYNEQFF. DNA for the CDR3: TGTGCCAGCAGCCCCAATCGGGGGGGATTCTCCTACAATGAGCAGTTCTTC. The chain combines TRBV7-9 with TRBJ2-1; TRBD2 agrees at 8 bases. The CDR3 runs 17 residues. V gave up 5 bases and J gave up 0 bases; unmatched junction bases: 9. Per the germline V gene, CDR1 is SEHNR and CDR2 is FQNEAQ (reference sequence).

This clonotype was counted at least ten times. V usage is TRBV20-1 and J usage is TRBJ2-1; TRBD1 matches at 7 bases. The CDR3 totals 13 residues. Losses at the gene ends were 6 bases for V and 3 bases for J; bases not matched to a gene: 5. Germline V gene sequence: CDR1 DFQATT, CDR2 SNEGSKA (reference sequence). The CDR3 region has the DNA TGCAGTGCGGGACGACAGGGCTACAATGAGCAGTTCTTC. As protein: CSAGRQGYNEQFF.

The CDR3 DNA reads TGTGCCAGTAGTATGGGCGGGACGAAAGCTTTCTTT. This sequence encodes CASSMGGTKAFF. The chain couples TRBV19 to TRBJ1-1; the D gene is possibly TRBD1 (5 bases). Trimming left V 3 bases short and J 9 bases short, with 11 bases between. The CDR3 has 12 residues. The germline gives CDR1 LNHDA, CDR2 SQIVND (reference sequence).

This clonotype was picked up many times. The gene calls are TRBV11-2 and TRBJ2-1; D call uncertain. Germline V CDR1 and CDR2: SGHAT, FQNNGV. This CDR3 region has 14 residues. Trimming shortened V by 2 bases and J by 0 bases, and 5 bases separated the two germline ends. The CDR3: CASSLYSSYNEQFF. CDR3 sequence (DNA): TGTGCCAGCAGCTTATATAGCTCCTACAATGAGCAGTTCTTC.

This clonotype was detected many times. The gene calls are TRBV7-9 and TRBJ1-2, with 7 bases fitting TRBD1. The J segment lost 6 bases and the V segment lost 5 bases, leaving 12 bases of the junction unmatched. This CDR3 is 15 amino acids long. Germline CDR1 SEHNR, CDR2 FQNEAQ (reference sequence). CDR3 coding DNA: TGTGCCAGCAGCCCACTAGGACAGGCGGGAAATGGCTACACCTTC. It codes for CASSPLGQAGNGYTF.

V and J are TRBV10-3 and TRBJ1-1, with D tentatively TRBD1 (6 bases). This CDR3 contains 13 residues. CDR1 ENHRY and CDR2 SYGVKD come from the germline V gene. Trimming cost V 7 bases and J 3 bases, with 12 bases left between them. DNA for the CDR3: TGTGCCATCAATACGGGGGCGGACACTGAAGCTTTCTTT. The encoded protein is CAINTGADTEAFF.

This clonotype was observed at least ten times. The chain combines TRBV5-1 with TRBJ2-7; 8 bases line up with TRBD2. Germline lookup yields CDR1 SGHRS and CDR2 YFSETQ. V shed 4 bases and J 1 base; nucleotides not matched to a gene: 10. CDR3 length: 16 amino acids. The CDR3 DNA reads as TGCGCCAGCAGCCCCGGGAGGGGGGCCTGGTCCTACGAGCAGTACTTC. This sequence encodes CASSPGRGAWSYEQYF.

This clonotype showed up many times. This chain joins TRBV27 and TRBJ1-1, with 8 bases identical to TRBD1. Germline loops: CDR1 MNHEY, CDR2 SMNVEV (reference sequence). The J segment lost 0 bases and the V segment lost 5 bases, leaving 5 bases of the junction unmatched. The CDR3 runs to 15 residues. The CDR3 region is CASSPQTGVNTEAFF. Written as DNA, the CDR3 is TGTGCCAGCAGTCCCCAGACAGGGGTGAACACTGAAGCTTTCTTT.

This clonotype was counted ten times or more. This chain connects TRBV2 to TRBJ2-1; D perhaps matches TRBD1 (5 bases). Looked up from germline, CDR1 is SNHLY and CDR2 is FYNNEI. The V and J ends lost 2 bases and 3 bases respectively, with 11 bases between them. CDR3 size: 15 residues. Here the CDR3 reads CASSERGLVYNEQFF. The CDR3 region has the DNA TGTGCCAGCAGTGAAAGGGGTTTAGTCTACAATGAGCAGTTCTTC.

There are many counts of this clonotype. The chain is built from TRBV28 and TRBJ2-5; 11 bases are a match to TRBD2. CDR1 MDHEN and CDR2 SYDVKM come from the germline V gene. The CDR3 contains 16 residues. Trimming removed 3 bases from V and 5 bases from J; junction bases left unmatched: 8. The CDR3 sequence is CASSLIAGGPGETQYF. The CDR3 nucleotides read TGTGCCAGCAGTTTGATAGCGGGAGGGCCGGGGGAGACCCAGTACTTC.

In this sample, this clonotype turned up many times. The chain recombines TRBV11-3 with TRBJ1-4; D unresolved. This CDR3 is built from 14 residues. CDR1 SGHNT and CDR2 YENEEA come from the germline V gene. Trimming took off 3 bases at V and 5 bases at J, with 10 bases between the two ends. The CDR3 DNA is TGTGCCAGCAGCTTTGGCAGTAACAATGAAAAACTGTTTTTT. It codes for CASSFGSNNEKLFF.

This clonotype has ten or more counts. CDR3: CASSRRGHNEQFF. The CDR3, as DNA: TGTGCCAGCAGCCGGAGAGGACACAATGAGCAGTTCTTC. This chain links TRBV14 with TRBJ2-1; D call uncertain. V lost 4 bases, J lost 5 bases, and 9 bases lay in between. Germline V lookup: CDR1 SGHDN, CDR2 FVKESK. The CDR3 length is 13 residues.

With respect to this clonotype: A read error may account for a junction end that differs from germline. The rearrangement uses TRBV5-1 and TRBJ2-3; 8 positions match TRBD2. The CDR3 runs to 16 residues. Germline V gene sequence: CDR1 SGHRS, CDR2 YFSETQ. CDR3 in DNA: TGTGCCAGCAGCTTTATGGCGGGAGGAACCACAGATACGCAGTATTTT. It translates to CASSFMAGGTTDTQYF.

This clonotype occurred many times. CDR3 amino acids: CASVDRGVFNEQFF. The CDR3 region has the DNA TGTGCCAGCGTGGACAGGGGGGTTTTCAATGAGCAGTTCTTC. The chain links TRBV27 to TRBJ2-1; 10 bases fit TRBD1. The CDR3 is made up of 14 amino acids. Trimming cost V 8 bases and J 6 bases; bases outside gene matches: 7. The germline V gene has CDR1 MNHEY and CDR2 SMNVEV (reference sequence).

The chain links TRBV6-5 to TRBJ1-6; D is perhaps TRBD1 (6 bases). This CDR3 contains 14 residues. The germline gives CDR1 MNHEY, CDR2 SVGAGI. The V end lost 0 bases, the J end lost 9 bases, and 9 bases lay between the germline ends. CDR3 amino acids: CASSYSLRGSPLHF. The CDR3 DNA reads as TGTGCCAGCAGTTACTCCCTCAGGGGTTCACCCCTCCACTTT.

This clonotype was seen ten or more times. The chain uses TRBV16 and TRBJ2-7; D possibly matches TRBD1 or TRBD2 (5 bases each). With 4 bases removed from V and 1 base from J, the gap between germline ends came to 11 bases. This CDR3 region has 14 residues. Germline loops: CDR1 KGHSY, CDR2 FQNENV. CDR3 in amino acids: CASSLQRTSYEQYF. The CDR3 DNA reads TGTGCCAGCAGCCTTCAGCGGACATCCTACGAGCAGTACTTC.

This clonotype was observed at least ten times. This chain joins TRBV28 and TRBJ1-2, with D possibly being TRBD1 (5 bases). Germline CDR1 is MDHEN and CDR2 is SYDVKM. There are 16 residues in the CDR3. V lost 2 bases, J lost 2 bases, and 15 bases lay in between. This CDR3 reads CASSLKGQVINYGYTF. In DNA, the CDR3 is TGTGCCAGCAGTTTAAAGGGGCAGGTGATAAACTATGGCTACACCTTC.

This clonotype was counted only a few times. This chain joins TRBV28 and TRBJ2-2; 11 positions match TRBD2. Germline V gene data show CDR1 as MDHEN and CDR2 as SYDVKM. The junction had 8 bases not matched to a gene; V was cut back by 6 bases and J by 2 bases. The CDR3 totals 17 residues. The CDR3 nucleotides are TGTGCCAGCAGCCCCCTCGGGACTAGCGGAAACACCGGGGAGCTGTTTTTT. As protein: CASSPLGTSGNTGELFF.

This clonotype has only a few counts. CDR3 bases: TGTGCCACCAGTGATTCGGGACTCGATTACAATGAGCAGTTCTTC. Translation gives CATSDSGLDYNEQFF. The rearrangement uses TRBV24-1 and TRBJ2-1; the D gene is possibly TRBD2 (6 bases). Germline V gene lookup returns CDR1 KGHDR and CDR2 SFDVKD. V was shortened by 2 bases and J by 4 bases, with 11 bases between the two germline ends. The CDR3 covers 15 residues.